This is a list of T cell receptor beta chains from one sample in a study of T cells in Graves' hyperthyroidism and ophthalmopathy. Using its own MiXCR run on the multiplex PCR reads, TCRdb lists one record per CDR3 protein. The sample lists 480,000 or so distinct CDR3 sequences, 13% to 15% occurring once. The sequencing input was blood. The receptors shown here come from a woman aged 18-30 years with Graves' hyperthyroidism. CDR3s include the opening cysteine and the closing phenylalanine or tryptophan. The D gene is left open where the match is weak. The listing skips clone size in some rows; elsewhere it reads once, few, many or a size class.

len: 16
abundance: few
j_gene: TRBJ2-4
d_gene: NA
v_gene: TRBV5-1
CDR3aa: CASSPVRGRESDIQYF
CDR3nt: TGCGCCAGCAGCCCTGTCAGGGGCAGGGAAAGTGACATTCAGTACTTC

len: 14
abundance: NA
j_gene: TRBJ2-3
d_gene: NA
v_gene: TRBV7-3
CDR3aa: CASSLTQRTDTQYF
CDR3nt: TGTGCCAGCAGCTTAACGCAGCGGACGGATACGCAGTATTTT

len: 14
abundance: many
j_gene: TRBJ2-7
d_gene: NA
v_gene: TRBV3-1
CDR3aa: CASSTGTDAYEQYF
CDR3nt: TGTGCCAGCAGCACCGGGACGGATGCCTACGAGCAGTACTTC

len: 15
abundance: few
j_gene: TRBJ1-5
d_gene: NA
v_gene: TRBV27
CDR3aa: CASSLLDGSNQPQHF
CDR3nt: TGTGCCAGCAGTTTGCTAGACGGCAGTAATCAGCCCCAGCATTTT

len: 14
abundance: once
j_gene: TRBJ1-1
d_gene: NA
v_gene: TRBV5-8
CDR3aa: CASSLALGNTEAFF
CDR3nt: TGTGCCAGCAGCTTGGCACTTGGAAACACTGAAGCTTTCTTT

len: 15
abundance: many
j_gene: TRBJ2-1
d_gene: TRBD2
v_gene: TRBV18
CDR3aa: CASSPPSGTHNEQFF
CDR3nt: TGTGCCAGCTCACCACCTAGCGGGACCCACAATGAGCAGTTCTTC

len: 14
abundance: NA
j_gene: TRBJ1-6
d_gene: NA
v_gene: TRBV30
CDR3aa: CAWSVRAWNSPLHF
CDR3nt: TGTGCCTGGAGTGTCCGAGCATGGAATTCACCCCTCCACTTT

len: 17
abundance: NA
j_gene: TRBJ1-3
d_gene: NA
v_gene: TRBV19
CDR3aa: CASSIWTGQVSGNTIYF
CDR3nt: TGTGCCAGTAGTATCTGGACGGGGCAGGTGTCCGGAAACACCATATATTTT

len: 14
abundance: NA
j_gene: TRBJ2-1
d_gene: TRBD2
v_gene: TRBV7-9
CDR3aa: CATPSSGSYNEQFF
CDR3nt: TGTGCCACCCCTTCTAGCGGGAGCTACAATGAGCAGTTCTTC

len: 17
abundance: many
j_gene: TRBJ1-6
d_gene: NA
v_gene: TRBV10-3
CDR3aa: CAISESGTNYYNSPLHF
CDR3nt: TGTGCCATCAGTGAGTCGGGGACGAACTACTATAATTCACCCCTCCACTTT

len: 15
abundance: NA
j_gene: TRBJ2-7
d_gene: TRBD2
v_gene: TRBV6-5
CDR3aa: CASSWGLAAAYEQYF
CDR3nt: TGTGCCAGCAGTTGGGGACTAGCGGCAGCCTACGAGCAGTACTTC

len: 13
abundance: few
j_gene: TRBJ2-1
d_gene: NA
v_gene: TRBV5-1
CDR3aa: CASSLVRVNEQFF
CDR3nt: TGCGCCAGCAGCTTGGTAAGGGTCAATGAGCAGTTCTTC

len: 17
abundance: many
j_gene: TRBJ2-2
d_gene: TRBD2
v_gene: TRBV9
CDR3aa: CASSGKTSGIESGELFF
CDR3nt: TGTGCCAGCAGCGGAAAGACTAGCGGGATTGAATCCGGGGAGCTGTTTTTT

len: 17
abundance: many
j_gene: TRBJ2-1
d_gene: TRBD2
v_gene: TRBV7-8
CDR3aa: CASSLRERERPYNEQFF
CDR3nt: TGTGCCAGCAGCCTAAGAGAGCGGGAGCGTCCCTACAATGAGCAGTTCTTC

len: 12
abundance: few
j_gene: TRBJ1-1
d_gene: NA
v_gene: TRBV15
CDR3aa: CATSSDFTEAFF
CDR3nt: TGTGCCACCAGCAGTGACTTCACTGAAGCTTTCTTT

len: 16
abundance: many
j_gene: TRBJ2-7
d_gene: TRBD1
v_gene: TRBV5-1
CDR3aa: CASSLVVGTGVYEQYF
CDR3nt: TGCGCCAGCAGCTTGGTAGTTGGGACAGGGGTCTACGAGCAGTACTTC

len: 13
abundance: many
j_gene: TRBJ1-1
d_gene: NA
v_gene: TRBV6-5
CDR3aa: CASSYSENTEAFF
CDR3nt: TGTGCCAGCAGTTACTCGGAGAACACTGAAGCTTTCTTT

len: 14
abundance: NA
j_gene: TRBJ2-7
d_gene: NA
v_gene: TRBV20-1
CDR3aa: CSASNREWGNEQYF
CDR3nt: TGCAGTGCTTCTAACAGGGAGTGGGGGAACGAGCAGTACTTC

len: 16
abundance: few
j_gene: TRBJ1-4
d_gene: NA
v_gene: TRBV25-1
CDR3aa: CASSGAHYTTNEKLFF
CDR3nt: TGTGCCAGCAGTGGGGCCCATTATACAACTAATGAAAAACTGTTTTTT

len: 15
abundance: many
j_gene: TRBJ2-1
d_gene: TRBD2
v_gene: TRBV25-1
CDR3aa: CASSERASGYNEQFF
CDR3nt: TGTGCCAGCAGTGAAAGGGCTAGCGGGTACAATGAGCAGTTCTTC

len: 15
abundance: many
j_gene: TRBJ2-5
d_gene: TRBD1
v_gene: TRBV12-3/TRBV12-4
CDR3aa: CASRSRTGPQETQYF
CDR3nt: TGTGCCAGCAGATCTCGGACAGGCCCCCAAGAGACCCAGTACTTC

len: 14
abundance: many
j_gene: TRBJ2-3
d_gene: NA
v_gene: TRBV19
CDR3aa: CASSKGEPTDTQYF
CDR3nt: TGTGCCAGTAGTAAGGGGGAGCCCACAGATACGCAGTATTTT

len: 14
abundance: many
j_gene: TRBJ1-1
d_gene: NA
v_gene: TRBV19
CDR3aa: CASSSGRGSTEAFF
CDR3nt: TGTGCCAGTAGTAGTGGCCGGGGGAGCACTGAAGCTTTCTTT

len: 13
abundance: many
j_gene: TRBJ2-5
d_gene: NA
v_gene: TRBV20-1
CDR3aa: CSGVGGEKETQYF
CDR3nt: TGCAGCGGAGTTGGGGGAGAAAAAGAGACCCAGTACTTC

len: 14
abundance: few
j_gene: TRBJ1-1
d_gene: NA
v_gene: TRBV5-5
CDR3aa: CASSYLGSDTEAFF
CDR3nt: TGTGCCAGCAGCTACTTGGGCTCAGACACTGAAGCTTTCTTT

len: 11
abundance: many
j_gene: TRBJ2-3
d_gene: NA
v_gene: TRBV20-1
CDR3aa: CSARVVDTQYF
CDR3nt: TGCAGTGCTAGAGTTGTAGATACGCAGTATTTT

len: 15
abundance: many
j_gene: TRBJ1-2
d_gene: NA
v_gene: TRBV27
CDR3aa: CASSPIGQTNYGYTF
CDR3nt: TGTGCCAGCAGCCCAATAGGACAGACAAACTATGGCTACACCTTC

len: 15
abundance: many
j_gene: TRBJ2-1
d_gene: NA
v_gene: TRBV24-1
CDR3aa: CATSGLGSSYNEQFF
CDR3nt: TGTGCCACCAGTGGGCTGGGGAGCTCCTACAATGAGCAGTTCTTC

len: 14
abundance: few
j_gene: TRBJ1-3
d_gene: NA
v_gene: TRBV18
CDR3aa: CASSPEGSGDTIYF
CDR3nt: TGTGCCAGCTCACCCGAGGGATCTGGGGACACCATATATTTT

len: 16
abundance: many
j_gene: TRBJ2-3
d_gene: TRBD2
v_gene: TRBV6-2/TRBV6-3
CDR3aa: CASRRRLAESTDTQYF
CDR3nt: TGTGCCAGCAGACGAAGACTAGCCGAGTCTACAGATACGCAGTATTTT

len: 15
abundance: few
j_gene: TRBJ2-5
d_gene: TRBD2
v_gene: TRBV7-2
CDR3aa: CASTLPPSGRETQYF
CDR3nt: TGTGCCAGCACCCTTCCCCCTAGCGGCAGGGAGACCCAGTACTTC

len: 15
abundance: NA
j_gene: TRBJ2-2
d_gene: NA
v_gene: TRBV24-1
CDR3aa: CATSDSARVTGELFF
CDR3nt: TGTGCCACCAGTGATTCCGCCCGGGTCACCGGGGAGCTGTTTTTT

len: 15
abundance: many
j_gene: TRBJ2-3
d_gene: TRBD2
v_gene: TRBV11-1
CDR3aa: CASSSDRLAGGTQYF
CDR3nt: TGTGCCAGCAGCTCTGACAGATTAGCGGGAGGTACGCAGTATTTT

len: 15
abundance: few
j_gene: TRBJ1-2
d_gene: NA
v_gene: TRBV4-1
CDR3aa: CASSQDVLPNYGYTF
CDR3nt: TGCGCCAGCAGCCAAGACGTGCTGCCAAACTATGGCTACACCTTC

len: 14
abundance: many
j_gene: TRBJ1-2
d_gene: TRBD1
v_gene: TRBV5-1
CDR3aa: CASSFTGGVYGYTF
CDR3nt: TGCGCCAGCAGCTTTACAGGGGGAGTCTATGGCTACACCTTC

len: 15
abundance: NA
j_gene: TRBJ2-7
d_gene: TRBD2
v_gene: TRBV19
CDR3aa: CASSISSSGSYEQYF
CDR3nt: TGTGCCAGTAGTATTTCTTCCAGCGGGAGTTACGAGCAGTACTTC

len: 15
abundance: many
j_gene: TRBJ2-1
d_gene: TRBD2
v_gene: TRBV7-9
CDR3aa: CASSLDPGLEHEQFF
CDR3nt: TGTGCCAGCAGCTTGGACCCGGGACTAGAGCATGAGCAGTTCTTC

len: 13
abundance: many
j_gene: TRBJ1-1
d_gene: NA
v_gene: TRBV12-5
CDR3aa: CASGPPGNTEAFF
CDR3nt: TGTGCTAGTGGTCCTCCGGGGAACACTGAAGCTTTCTTT

len: 15
abundance: many
j_gene: TRBJ1-5
d_gene: NA
v_gene: TRBV7-3
CDR3aa: CARQMGHPSNQPQHF
CDR3nt: TGTGCCAGGCAGATGGGACACCCTAGCAATCAGCCCCAGCATTTT

len: 17
abundance: few
j_gene: TRBJ2-4
d_gene: TRBD2
v_gene: TRBV12-3/TRBV12-4
CDR3aa: CASSFPNGRAGANIQYF
CDR3nt: TGTGCCAGCAGTTTTCCTAACGGGAGGGCCGGGGCAAACATTCAGTACTTC

len: 12
abundance: many
j_gene: TRBJ2-3
d_gene: TRBD2
v_gene: TRBV20-1
CDR3aa: CSARLAGDTQYF
CDR3nt: TGCAGTGCTAGACTAGCGGGAGATACGCAGTATTTT

len: 16
abundance: few
j_gene: TRBJ2-3
d_gene: NA
v_gene: TRBV7-2
CDR3aa: CASSLARVMSTDTQYF
CDR3nt: TGTGCCAGCAGCTTAGCCAGGGTCATGAGCACAGATACGCAGTATTTT

len: 14
abundance: many
j_gene: TRBJ2-1
d_gene: NA
v_gene: TRBV11-3
CDR3aa: CASSLANKLNEQFF
CDR3nt: TGTGCCAGCAGCTTAGCCAATAAACTCAATGAGCAGTTCTTC

len: 16
abundance: many
j_gene: TRBJ2-7
d_gene: TRBD2
v_gene: TRBV4-1
CDR3aa: CASSQGRGLAQQRQYF
CDR3nt: TGCGCCAGCAGCCAGGGTAGGGGACTAGCTCAACAAAGGCAGTACTTC

len: 16
abundance: few
j_gene: TRBJ2-1
d_gene: TRBD2
v_gene: TRBV19
CDR3aa: CASSLLTSGNHNEQFF
CDR3nt: TGTGCCAGTAGTCTCCTGACTAGCGGGAACCACAATGAGCAGTTCTTC

len: 16
abundance: many
j_gene: TRBJ1-4
d_gene: NA
v_gene: TRBV4-2
CDR3aa: CASSQYYGVTNEKLFF
CDR3nt: TGTGCCAGCAGCCAATATTATGGGGTAACTAATGAAAAACTGTTTTTT

len: 18
abundance: few
j_gene: TRBJ1-5
d_gene: TRBD1
v_gene: TRBV13
CDR3aa: CASSSSSGTGEMGQPQHF
CDR3nt: TGTGCCAGCAGCTCCTCCTCCGGGACAGGGGAGATGGGTCAGCCCCAGCATTTT

len: 15
abundance: NA
j_gene: TRBJ1-3
d_gene: TRBD1
v_gene: TRBV7-2
CDR3aa: CASSLADREINTIYF
CDR3nt: TGTGCCAGCAGCTTAGCGGACAGGGAAATAAACACCATATATTTT

len: 12
abundance: NA
j_gene: TRBJ2-5
d_gene: TRBD2
v_gene: TRBV19
CDR3aa: CASSTSGSSQYF
CDR3nt: TGTGCCAGTAGTACTAGCGGGAGTTCCCAGTACTTC

len: 14
abundance: NA
j_gene: TRBJ2-3
d_gene: NA
v_gene: TRBV9
CDR3aa: CASSEESLTDTQCF
CDR3nt: TGTGCCAGCAGCGAAGAAAGTTTAACAGATACGCAGTGTTTT

len: 13
abundance: many
j_gene: TRBJ2-7
d_gene: TRBD2
v_gene: TRBV12-3/TRBV12-4
CDR3aa: CASSFSGRPEQYF
CDR3nt: TGTGCCAGCAGTTTTTCCGGGAGGCCCGAGCAGTACTTC

len: 13
abundance: many
j_gene: TRBJ1-2
d_gene: NA
v_gene: TRBV2
CDR3aa: CASSEESSSGYTF
CDR3nt: TGTGCCAGCAGTGAAGAGTCCAGCTCCGGCTACACCTTC

len: 11
abundance: many
j_gene: TRBJ2-1
d_gene: NA
v_gene: TRBV12-3/TRBV12-4
CDR3aa: CATPGTNEQFF
CDR3nt: TGTGCCACCCCGGGGACCAATGAGCAGTTCTTC

len: 15
abundance: many
j_gene: TRBJ1-2
d_gene: TRBD1
v_gene: TRBV7-2
CDR3aa: CASSPSGTGNYGYTF
CDR3nt: TGTGCCAGCAGCCCGTCCGGGACAGGGAACTATGGCTACACCTTC

len: 16
abundance: few
j_gene: TRBJ1-2
d_gene: TRBD1
v_gene: TRBV13
CDR3aa: CASSLNQGVSIYGYTF
CDR3nt: TGTGCCAGCAGCTTAAACCAGGGGGTGTCGATCTATGGCTACACCTTC

len: 14
abundance: many
j_gene: TRBJ2-3
d_gene: TRBD1
v_gene: TRBV11-3
CDR3aa: CASSWGQGTDTQYF
CDR3nt: TGTGCCAGCAGCTGGGGACAGGGGACAGATACGCAGTATTTT